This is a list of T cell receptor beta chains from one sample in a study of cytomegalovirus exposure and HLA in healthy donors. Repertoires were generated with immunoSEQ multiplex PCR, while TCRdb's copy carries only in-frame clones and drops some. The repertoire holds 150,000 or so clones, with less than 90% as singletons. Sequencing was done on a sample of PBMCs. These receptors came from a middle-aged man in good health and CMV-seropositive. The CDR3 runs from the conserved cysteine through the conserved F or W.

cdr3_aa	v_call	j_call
CASQNRPATNEKLFF	TRBV19	TRBJ1-4
CAISESTRDRGRNSPLHF	TRBV10-3	TRBJ1-6
CASSISSGGNNEQFF	TRBV19	TRBJ2-1
CASSYGGVQYGYTF	TRBV7-8	TRBJ1-2
CASSSTGFSGNTIYF	TRBV7-2	TRBJ1-3
CSVEDRIQETQYF	TRBV29-1	TRBJ2-5
CASSLGTAGGPSNEQFF	TRBV5-1	TRBJ2-1
CASSFCDRGAANEKLFF	TRBV5-4	TRBJ1-4
CATGQDYGYTF	TRBV30	TRBJ1-2
CSVRHRVADTEAFF	TRBV29-1	TRBJ1-1
CASSYGGSTEAFF	TRBV6-5	TRBJ1-1
CASSLQGYDEQFF	TRBV11-3	TRBJ2-1
CAISAAGLMTVNTGELFF	TRBV10-3	TRBJ2-2
CASIPRGPLAYNEQFF	TRBV7-2	TRBJ2-1
CASSLDRRANYGYTF	TRBV12-1	TRBJ1-2
CASSKGLADTQYF	TRBV7-6	TRBJ2-3
CASSLENMGYTF	TRBV7-9	TRBJ1-2
CASSSDRSNEQFF	TRBV7-3	TRBJ2-1
CASSLVWAGDEQFF	TRBV7-9	TRBJ2-1
CASSLDSGLAGVEQFF	TRBV11-2	TRBJ2-1
CASSARGGAEQYF	TRBV7-9	TRBJ2-7
CASTPHRSGADTQYF	TRBV9	TRBJ2-3
CASSQGAGQSQETQYF	TRBV4-1	TRBJ2-5
CATSRGGEGEKLFF	TRBV15	TRBJ1-4
CASSQVSGGTDTQYF	TRBV4-2	TRBJ2-3
CASSLLAGGETQYF	TRBV5-6	TRBJ2-5
CASSQGLSNQPQHF	TRBV4-1	TRBJ1-5
CASSDPGQSTDTQYF	TRBV6-1	TRBJ2-3